The 15 T cell receptor beta chains given below trace back to one sample, sequenced in a study of shared clonotypes between healthy human individuals. Sequencing was performed with immunoSEQ multiplex PCR; in TCRdb, only in-frame clones are kept and a portion is missing. The table has 950,000 to 1,100,000 clones, about 75% seen once. Sequencing was done on a sample of memory CD4+ T cells sorted from blood. Subset noted: CD45RA-negative fraction. The receptors here all came from a man aged 18 to 30 in good health.

The rearrangement joins TRBV28 to TRBJ1-6; D gene unclear. Per germline, CDR1 MDHEN and CDR2 SYDVKM. The CDR3 spans 13 residues. The ends were cut back, 7 bases at V and 7 bases at J, with 11 bases in the middle. DNA for the CDR3: TGTGCCAGCACCCAAGTTAAGAATTCACCCCTCCACTTT. This gives the protein CASTQVKNSPLHF.

This clone was seen more than once but under ten times. In nucleotides, the CDR3 is TGTGCCAGCAGCCCTACTATCGGGGACAGGGCCAAAAACATTCAGTACTTC. Encoded protein: CASSPTIGDRAKNIQYF. The chain carries TRBV7-8 and TRBJ2-4; TRBD1 aligns across 8 bases. Germline CDR1 is SGHVS and CDR2 is FQNEAQ. V dropped 5 bases and J dropped 1; count of bases not matched to a gene: 10. The CDR3 is made up of 17 amino acids.

CDR3 nucleotides: TGTGCCAGCTCACCTATAAACCTCTATGGCTACACCTTC. This translates into CASSPINLYGYTF. The J gene is TRBJ1-2, the V gene TRBV18; no clear D. Per germline, CDR1 KGHSH and CDR2 LQKENI. The CDR3 is made up of 13 amino acids. V was clipped by 3 bases and J by 4 bases, with 9 bases between them.

The chain links TRBV30 to TRBJ1-3; D unresolved. V lost 0 bases and J lost 7, with 10 bases in between. This CDR3 has 13 residues. Looked up from germline, CDR1 is GTSNPN and CDR2 is SVGIG (reference sequence). The CDR3 is CAWSVSGGNTIYF. CDR3 bases: TGTGCCTGGAGTGTATCGGGTGGTAACACCATATATTTT.

V gene TRBV7-2 combines with J gene TRBJ1-2; a weak D match, TRBD1 (6 bases). This CDR3 is built from 16 residues. Germline V gene data show CDR1 as SGHTA and CDR2 as FQGNSA. V lost 1 base, J lost 2 bases, and 14 bases lay in between. The CDR3 loop is CASSLVGGQSNYGYTF. For the CDR3, the DNA is TGTGCCAGCAGCTTAGTAGGCGGACAGTCCAACTATGGCTACACCTTC.

The chain carries TRBV27 and TRBJ2-3, with 7 bases lining up with TRBD1. The CDR3 totals 15 residues. Germline V gene lookup returns CDR1 MNHEY and CDR2 SMNVEV (reference sequence). J lost 4 bases, V lost 6 bases, and 10 bases had no gene match. The CDR3 sequence is CASRTLRTGSDTQYF. The CDR3 DNA is TGTGCCAGCAGGACCCTAAGGACAGGTTCAGATACGCAGTATTTT.

The table lists this clone with a few counts. The chain combines TRBV6-5 with TRBJ1-1; D remains unclear. Trimming left V 0 bases short and J 0 bases short, with 8 bases between. The CDR3 totals 15 residues. Germline values: CDR1 MNHEY, CDR2 SVGAGI. CDR3 in DNA: TGTGCCAGCAGTTACTCATCGGGGATGAACACTGAAGCTTTCTTT. This encodes CASSYSSGMNTEAFF.

This chain links TRBV30 with TRBJ1-2; 9 bases line up with TRBD1. There are 16 residues in the CDR3. J was trimmed by 4 bases and V by 2 bases; bases with no gene match: 11. From germline, CDR1 is GTSNPN and CDR2 SVGIG (reference sequence). DNA for the CDR3: TGTGCCTGGAGTCCTTCACAACGGGACAGGGTCTATGGCTACACCTTC. This encodes CAWSPSQRDRVYGYTF.

With regard to this clone: This may be a read error, as it is one base from a much larger clone. The same CDR3 also results from other DNA sequences found in this sample. The rearrangement uses TRBV7-9 and TRBJ2-1; D is unclear. This CDR3 contains 11 residues. Germline assignment: CDR1 SEHNR and CDR2 FQNEAQ (reference sequence). The V gene lost 6 bases and the J gene lost 5 bases, with 5 bases spanning the gap. As DNA, the CDR3 is TGTGCCAGCAGTGTTAACAATGAGCAGTTCTTC. The encoded protein is CASSVNNEQFF.

A few counts support this clone. The chain links TRBV5-1 to TRBJ2-5, with TRBD1 matching 9 bases. CDR1 SGHRS and CDR2 YFSETQ come from the germline V gene. The CDR3 is 17 residues long. V lost 4 bases and J lost 1; bases outside the gene matches: 11. CDR3: CASSPGDRADGQETQYF. The CDR3 nucleotides are TGCGCCAGCAGCCCTGGGGACAGGGCGGACGGCCAAGAGACCCAGTACTTC. The variable domain in full, with the rest retrieved from reference TRBV5-1 and TRBJ2-5, is KAGVTQTPRYLIKTRGQQVTLSCSPISGHRSVSWYQQTPGQGLQFLFEYFSETQRNKGNFPGRFSGRQFSNSRSEMNVSTLELGDSALYLCASSPGDRADGQETQYFGPGTRLLVL.

This clone occurred many times. The same CDR3 can be traced to other DNA sequences in this sample. The rearrangement joins TRBV18 to TRBJ1-3; D is undetermined. The germline gives CDR1 KGHSH, CDR2 LQKENI. The CDR3 consists of 14 residues. The ends were cut back, 1 base at V and 4 bases at J, with 8 bases in the middle. CDR3 amino acids: CASSPQGTGNTIYF. The CDR3 region has the DNA TGTGCCAGCTCACCACAGGGTACGGGAAACACCATATATTTT.

This sequence joins TRBV10-3 and TRBJ1-1; D is unclear. V was shortened by 7 bases and J by 2 bases, with 14 bases between the two germline ends. The CDR3 covers 14 residues. CDR1 is ENHRY, CDR2 SYGVKD, per germline. The CDR3 spells CAITSVEANTEAFF. The CDR3 DNA reads TGTGCCATCACCTCGGTCGAGGCTAACACTGAAGCTTTCTTT.

This clone was counted a few times. The chain joins TRBV4-1 to TRBJ2-5; 7 nucleotides line up with TRBD2. Gene TRBJ2-7 matches the end of the DNA better, so the J call may be wrong. The CDR3 loop spans 13 amino acids. Germline V gene sequence: CDR1 MGHRA, CDR2 YSYEKL. CDR3 protein: CASSHLGGYEQYF. The CDR3 DNA reads as TGCGCCAGCAGCCACTTGGGGGGGTACGAGCAGTACTTC.

This clone was detected a few times. The chain is built from TRBV5-1 and TRBJ2-2; tentative D call: TRBD2 (5 bases). Germline values: CDR1 SGHRS, CDR2 YFSETQ. V was shortened by 4 bases and J by 2 bases, with 18 bases between the two germline ends. This CDR3 spans 17 amino acids. DNA of the CDR3: TGCGCCAGCAGCGTCGAAGGGAGCGGACCTAACACCGGGGAGCTGTTTTTT. Protein sequence: CASSVEGSGPNTGELFF.

The rearrangement uses TRBV5-1 and TRBJ2-1; 8 bases match TRBD1. This CDR3 has 14 residues. Trimming cost V 2 bases and J 8 bases; bases outside gene matches: 6. Per the germline V gene, CDR1 is SGHRS and CDR2 is YFSETQ. The CDR3 sequence is CASSLGQGIDEQFF. As DNA, the CDR3 is TGCGCCAGCAGCTTAGGACAGGGCATCGATGAGCAGTTCTTC.